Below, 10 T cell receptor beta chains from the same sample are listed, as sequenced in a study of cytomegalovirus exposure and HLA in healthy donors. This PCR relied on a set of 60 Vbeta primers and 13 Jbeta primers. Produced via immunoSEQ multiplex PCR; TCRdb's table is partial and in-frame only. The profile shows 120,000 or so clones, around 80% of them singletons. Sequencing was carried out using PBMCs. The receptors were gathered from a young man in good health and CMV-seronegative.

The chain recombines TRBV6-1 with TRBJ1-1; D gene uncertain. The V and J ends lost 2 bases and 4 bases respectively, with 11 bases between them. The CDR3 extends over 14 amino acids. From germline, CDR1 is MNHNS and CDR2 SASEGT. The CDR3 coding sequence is TGTGCCAGCAGTGAATCGTTCAGACTCACTGAAGCTTTCTTT. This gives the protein CASSESFRLTEAFF.

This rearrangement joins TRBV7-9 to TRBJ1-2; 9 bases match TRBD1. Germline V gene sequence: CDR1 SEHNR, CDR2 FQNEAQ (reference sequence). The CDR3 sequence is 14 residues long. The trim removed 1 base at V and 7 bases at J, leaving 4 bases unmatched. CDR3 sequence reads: CASSLVGQGSGYTF. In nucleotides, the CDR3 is TGTGCCAGCAGCTTAGTGGGACAGGGAAGTGGCTACACCTTC.

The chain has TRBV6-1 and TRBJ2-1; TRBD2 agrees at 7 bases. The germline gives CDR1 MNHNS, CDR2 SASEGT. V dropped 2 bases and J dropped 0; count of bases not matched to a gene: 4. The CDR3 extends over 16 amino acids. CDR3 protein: CASSERRGSSYNEQFF. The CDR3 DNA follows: TGTGCCAGCAGTGAAAGGCGGGGGAGCTCCTACAATGAGCAGTTCTTC.

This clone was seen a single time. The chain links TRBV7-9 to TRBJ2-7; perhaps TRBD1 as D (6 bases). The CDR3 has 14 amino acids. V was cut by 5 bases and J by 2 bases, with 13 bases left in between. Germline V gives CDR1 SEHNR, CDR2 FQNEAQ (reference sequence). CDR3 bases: TGTGCCAGCAGCAGAACAGGGCCCCCCTACGAGCAGTACTTC. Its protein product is CASSRTGPPYEQYF.

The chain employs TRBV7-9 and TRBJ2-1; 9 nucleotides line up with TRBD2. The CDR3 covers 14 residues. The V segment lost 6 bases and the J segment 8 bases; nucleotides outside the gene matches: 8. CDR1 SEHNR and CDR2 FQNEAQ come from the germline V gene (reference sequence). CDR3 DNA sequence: TGTGCCAGCAGTCTAGCGGGGTCCCCGGATGAGCAGTTCTTC. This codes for CASSLAGSPDEQFF.

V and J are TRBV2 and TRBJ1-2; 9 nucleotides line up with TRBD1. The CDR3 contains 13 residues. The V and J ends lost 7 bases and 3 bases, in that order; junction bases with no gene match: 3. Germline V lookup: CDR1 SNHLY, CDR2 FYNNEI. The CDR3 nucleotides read TGTGCCAGCACTCGGACAGGGGACTATGGCTACACCTTC. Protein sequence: CASTRTGDYGYTF.

The CDR3 DNA is TGTGCCAGCAGTGGAATAGCGGGAGGGCGGGTCGGGGAGCTGTTTTTT. The encoded protein is CASSGIAGGRVGELFF. The gene calls are TRBV6-1 and TRBJ2-2; TRBD2 matches at 11 bases. The CDR3 sequence is 16 residues long. The germline V gene encodes CDR1 MNHNS and CDR2 SASEGT. The V and J ends lost 4 bases and 7 bases, in that order; junction bases with no gene match: 8.

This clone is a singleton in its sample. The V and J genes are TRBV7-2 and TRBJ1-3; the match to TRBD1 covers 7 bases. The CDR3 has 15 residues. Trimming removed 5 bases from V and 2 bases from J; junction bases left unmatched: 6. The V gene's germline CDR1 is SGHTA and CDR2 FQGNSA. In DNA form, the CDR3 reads TGTGCCAGCAGCCGACAGGGCTACGCTGGAAACACCATATATTTT. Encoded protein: CASSRQGYAGNTIYF. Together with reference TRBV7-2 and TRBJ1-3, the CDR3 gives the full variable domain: GAGVSQSPSNKVTEKGKDVELRCDPISGHTALYWYRQSLGQGLEFLIYFQGNSAPDKSGLPSDRFSAERTGGSVSTLTIQRTQQEDSAVYLCASSRQGYAGNTIYFGEGSWLTVV.

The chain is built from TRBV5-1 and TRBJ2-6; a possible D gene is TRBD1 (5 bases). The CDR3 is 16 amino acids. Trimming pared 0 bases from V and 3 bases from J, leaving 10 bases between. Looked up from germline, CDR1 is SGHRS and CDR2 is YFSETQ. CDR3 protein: CASSLVLGVGANVLTF. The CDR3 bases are TGCGCCAGCAGCTTGGTTTTAGGGGTTGGGGCCAACGTCCTGACTTTC. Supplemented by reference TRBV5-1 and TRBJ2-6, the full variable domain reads KAGVTQTPRYLIKTRGQQVTLSCSPISGHRSVSWYQQTPGQGLQFLFEYFSETQRNKGNFPGRFSGRQFSNSRSEMNVSTLELGDSALYLCASSLVLGVGANVLTFGAGSRLTVL.

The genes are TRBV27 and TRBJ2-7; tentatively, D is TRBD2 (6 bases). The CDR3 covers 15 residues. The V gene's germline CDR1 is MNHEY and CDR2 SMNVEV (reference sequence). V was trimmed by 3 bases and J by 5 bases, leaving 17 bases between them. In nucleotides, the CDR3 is TGTGCCAGCAGTTTGGTGTGGACTACCCCTCACGAGCAGTACTTC. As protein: CASSLVWTTPHEQYF.